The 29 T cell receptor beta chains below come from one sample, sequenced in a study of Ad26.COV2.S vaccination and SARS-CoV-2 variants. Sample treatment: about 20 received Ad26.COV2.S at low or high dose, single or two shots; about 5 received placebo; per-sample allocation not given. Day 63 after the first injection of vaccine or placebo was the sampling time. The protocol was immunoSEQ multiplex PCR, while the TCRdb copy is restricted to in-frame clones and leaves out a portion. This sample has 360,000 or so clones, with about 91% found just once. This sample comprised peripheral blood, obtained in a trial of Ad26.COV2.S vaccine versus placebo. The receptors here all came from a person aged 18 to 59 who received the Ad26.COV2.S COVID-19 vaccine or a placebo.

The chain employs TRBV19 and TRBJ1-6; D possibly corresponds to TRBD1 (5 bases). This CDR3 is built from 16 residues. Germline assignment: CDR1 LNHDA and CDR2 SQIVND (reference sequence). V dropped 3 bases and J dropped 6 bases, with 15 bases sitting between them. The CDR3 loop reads CASSIGGTGVNSPLHF. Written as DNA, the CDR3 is TGTGCCAGTAGTATCGGGGGTACCGGTGTTAATTCACCCCTCCACTTT.

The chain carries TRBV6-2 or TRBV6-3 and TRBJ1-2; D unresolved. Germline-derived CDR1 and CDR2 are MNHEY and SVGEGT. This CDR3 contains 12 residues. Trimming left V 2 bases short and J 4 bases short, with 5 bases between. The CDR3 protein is CASSYPLYGYTF. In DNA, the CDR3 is TGTGCCAGCAGTTACCCCCTCTATGGCTACACCTTC.

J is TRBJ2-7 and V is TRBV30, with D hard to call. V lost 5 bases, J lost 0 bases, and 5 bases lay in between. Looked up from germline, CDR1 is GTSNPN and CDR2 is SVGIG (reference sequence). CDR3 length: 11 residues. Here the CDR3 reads CAWEASYEQYF. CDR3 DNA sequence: TGTGCCTGGGAAGCCTCCTACGAGCAGTACTTC.

The CDR3 is CASSNSGTGYSETQYF. In DNA form, the CDR3 reads TGTGCCAGCAGCAACTCCGGGACAGGGTATTCAGAGACCCAGTACTTC. The chain recombines TRBV3-1 (or the pseudogene TRBV3-2) with TRBJ2-5; 9 positions agree with TRBD1. Trimming at V came to 5 bases and at J to 4 bases, leaving 11 bases not matched to a gene. Germline CDR1 and CDR2: LGHDT and YNNKEL (reference sequence). CDR3 length: 16 amino acids.

CDR3 sequence (DNA): TGTGTGTCGGGCCACGAGCAGTACTTC. This translates into CVSGHEQYF. The chain is built from TRBV28 and TRBJ2-7; D is undetermined. This CDR3 region has 9 residues. The germline gives CDR1 MDHEN, CDR2 SYDVKM.

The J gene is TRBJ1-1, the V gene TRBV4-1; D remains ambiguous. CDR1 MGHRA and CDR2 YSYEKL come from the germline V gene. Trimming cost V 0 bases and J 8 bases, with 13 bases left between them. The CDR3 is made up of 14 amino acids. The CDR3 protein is CASSQDLVTLEAFF. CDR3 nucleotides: TGCGCCAGCAGCCAAGATCTGGTAACACTAGAAGCTTTCTTT.

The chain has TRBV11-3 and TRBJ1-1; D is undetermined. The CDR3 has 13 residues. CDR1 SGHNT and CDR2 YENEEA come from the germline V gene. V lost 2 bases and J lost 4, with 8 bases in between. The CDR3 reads CASSLRVATEAFF. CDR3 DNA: TGTGCCAGCAGCTTAAGGGTGGCCACTGAAGCTTTCTTT.

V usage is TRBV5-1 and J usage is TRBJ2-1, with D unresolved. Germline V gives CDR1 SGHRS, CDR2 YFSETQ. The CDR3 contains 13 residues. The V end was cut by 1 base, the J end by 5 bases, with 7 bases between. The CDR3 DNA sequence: TGCGCCAGCAGCTTGAATATTGACAATGAGCAGTTCTTC. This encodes CASSLNIDNEQFF.

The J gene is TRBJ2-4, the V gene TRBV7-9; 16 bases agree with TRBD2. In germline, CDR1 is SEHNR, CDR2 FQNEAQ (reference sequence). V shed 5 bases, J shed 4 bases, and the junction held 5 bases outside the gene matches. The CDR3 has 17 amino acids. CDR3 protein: CASSPQGLAGGKNIQYF. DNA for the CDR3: TGTGCCAGCAGCCCCCAGGGACTAGCGGGAGGGAAAAACATTCAGTACTTC. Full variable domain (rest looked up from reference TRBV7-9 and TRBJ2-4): DTGVSQNPRHKITKRGQNVTFRCDPISEHNRLYWYRQTLGQGPEFLTYFQNEAQLEKSRLLSDRFSAERPKGSFSTLEIQRTEQGDSAMYLCASSPQGLAGGKNIQYFGAGTRLSVL.

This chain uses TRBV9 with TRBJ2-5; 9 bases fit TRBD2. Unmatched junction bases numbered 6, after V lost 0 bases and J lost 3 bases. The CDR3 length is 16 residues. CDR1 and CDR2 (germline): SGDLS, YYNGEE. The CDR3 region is CASSVAVRLAEETQYF. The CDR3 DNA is TGTGCCAGCAGCGTAGCAGTAAGACTAGCGGAAGAGACCCAGTACTTC. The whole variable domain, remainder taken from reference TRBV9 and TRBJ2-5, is DSGVTQTPKHLITATGQRVTLRCSPRSGDLSVYWYQQSLDQGLQFLIQYYNGEERAKGNILERFSAQQFPDLHSELNLSSLELGDSALYFCASSVAVRLAEETQYFGPGTRLLVL.

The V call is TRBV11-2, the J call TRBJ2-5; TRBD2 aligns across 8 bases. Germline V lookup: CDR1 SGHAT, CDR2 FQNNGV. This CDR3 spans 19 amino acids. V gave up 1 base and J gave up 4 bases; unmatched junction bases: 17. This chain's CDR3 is CASSLAGGDSGPTRETQYF. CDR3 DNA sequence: TGTGCCAGCAGCTTAGCGGGAGGGGATTCGGGGCCCACCCGAGAGACCCAGTACTTC.

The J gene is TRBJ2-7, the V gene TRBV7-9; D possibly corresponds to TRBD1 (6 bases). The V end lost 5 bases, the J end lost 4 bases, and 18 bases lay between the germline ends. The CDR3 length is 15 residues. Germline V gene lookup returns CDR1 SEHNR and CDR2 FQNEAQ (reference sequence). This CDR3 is CASSHTGGQPYEQYF. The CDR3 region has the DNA TGTGCCAGCAGCCATACCGGTGGACAGCCTTACGAGCAGTACTTC.

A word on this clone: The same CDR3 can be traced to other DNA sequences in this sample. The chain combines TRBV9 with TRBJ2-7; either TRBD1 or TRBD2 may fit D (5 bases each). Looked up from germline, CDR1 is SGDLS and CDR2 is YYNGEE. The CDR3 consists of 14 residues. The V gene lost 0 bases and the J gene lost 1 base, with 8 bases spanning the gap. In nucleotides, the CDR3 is TGTGCCAGCAGCGTAGGGGGACGGTCCTACGAGCAGTACTTC. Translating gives CASSVGGRSYEQYF.

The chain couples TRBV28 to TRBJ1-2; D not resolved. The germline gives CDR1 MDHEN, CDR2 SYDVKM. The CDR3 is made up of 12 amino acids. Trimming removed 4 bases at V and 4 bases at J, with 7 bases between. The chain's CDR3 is CASSYRTYGYTF. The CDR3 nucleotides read TGTGCCAGCAGTTACAGAACCTATGGCTACACCTTC.

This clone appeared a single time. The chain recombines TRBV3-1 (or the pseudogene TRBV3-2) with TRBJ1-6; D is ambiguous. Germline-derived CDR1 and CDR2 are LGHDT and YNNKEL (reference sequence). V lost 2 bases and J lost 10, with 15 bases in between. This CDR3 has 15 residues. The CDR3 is CASSQMGGKESPLHF. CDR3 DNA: TGTGCCAGCAGCCAAATGGGAGGAAAGGAATCACCCCTCCACTTT.

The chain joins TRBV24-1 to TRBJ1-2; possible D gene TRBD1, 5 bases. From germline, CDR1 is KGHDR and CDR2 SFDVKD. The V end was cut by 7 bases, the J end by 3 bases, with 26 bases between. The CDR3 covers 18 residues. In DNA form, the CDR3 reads TGTGCCACCAGGATAACGGGCGGCAGGGTGTTGCTCGACTATGGCTACACCTTC. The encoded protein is CATRITGGRVLLDYGYTF.

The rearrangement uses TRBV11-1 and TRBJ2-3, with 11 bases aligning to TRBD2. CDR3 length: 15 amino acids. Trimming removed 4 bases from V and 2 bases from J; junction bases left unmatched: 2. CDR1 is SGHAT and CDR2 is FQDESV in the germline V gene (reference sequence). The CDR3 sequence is CASSSLAGVTDTQYF. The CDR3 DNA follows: TGTGCCAGCAGCTCACTAGCGGGAGTCACAGATACGCAGTATTTT.

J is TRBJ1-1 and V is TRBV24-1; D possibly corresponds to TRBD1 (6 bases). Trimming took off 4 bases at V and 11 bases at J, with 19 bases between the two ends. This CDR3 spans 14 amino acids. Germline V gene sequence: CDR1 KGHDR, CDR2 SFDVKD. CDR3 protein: CATSDPQQGSAAFF. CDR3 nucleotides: TGTGCCACCAGTGACCCCCAACAGGGTAGTGCGGCTTTCTTT.

CDR3 in DNA: TGTGCCAGCAGTTCACTAACGACAGATACGCAGTATTTT. Its translation is CASSSLTTDTQYF. J is TRBJ2-3 and V is TRBV27, with D unresolved. This CDR3 comprises 13 residues. The V end was cut by 4 bases, the J end by 3 bases, with 8 bases between. The germline gives CDR1 MNHEY, CDR2 SMNVEV (reference sequence).

CDR3: CASSQVETQYF. The DNA for the CDR3 is TGTGCCAGCAGCCAAGTGGAGACCCAGTACTTC. The rearrangement uses TRBV7-2 and TRBJ2-5; D unresolved. The CDR3 length is 11 residues. V was shortened by 5 bases and J by 5 bases, with 6 bases between the two germline ends. CDR1 SGHTA and CDR2 FQGNSA come from the germline V gene.

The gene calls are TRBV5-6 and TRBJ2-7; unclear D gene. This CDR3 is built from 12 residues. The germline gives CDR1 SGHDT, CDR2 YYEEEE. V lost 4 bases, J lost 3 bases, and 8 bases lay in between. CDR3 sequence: CASSRSGYEQYF. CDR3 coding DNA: TGTGCCAGCAGCAGATCCGGCTACGAGCAGTACTTC.

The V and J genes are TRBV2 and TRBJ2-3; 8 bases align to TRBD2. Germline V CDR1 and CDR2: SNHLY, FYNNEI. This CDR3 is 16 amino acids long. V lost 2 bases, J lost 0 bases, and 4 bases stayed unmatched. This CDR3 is CASSETSGASTDTQYF. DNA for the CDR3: TGTGCCAGCAGTGAAACTAGCGGAGCTAGCACAGATACGCAGTATTTT.

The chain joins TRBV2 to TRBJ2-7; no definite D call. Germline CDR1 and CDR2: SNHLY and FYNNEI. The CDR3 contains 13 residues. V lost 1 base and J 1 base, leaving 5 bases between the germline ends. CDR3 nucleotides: TGTGCCAGCAGTGAAGACTTATCCTACGAGCAGTACTTC. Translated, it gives CASSEDLSYEQYF.

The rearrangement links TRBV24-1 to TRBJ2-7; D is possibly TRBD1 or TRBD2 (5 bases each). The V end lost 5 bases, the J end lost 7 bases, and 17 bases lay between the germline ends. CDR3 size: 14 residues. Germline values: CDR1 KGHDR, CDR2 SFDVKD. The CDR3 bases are TGTGCCACCAGTGGAGGGCAGGGTCTGGGGGAGCAGTACTTC. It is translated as CATSGGQGLGEQYF.

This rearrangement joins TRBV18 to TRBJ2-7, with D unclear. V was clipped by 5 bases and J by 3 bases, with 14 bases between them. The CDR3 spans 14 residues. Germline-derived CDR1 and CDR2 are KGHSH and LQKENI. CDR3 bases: TGTGCCAGCTCAAGCAGAACCGCTTTCTACGAGCAGTACTTC. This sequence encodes CASSSRTAFYEQYF.

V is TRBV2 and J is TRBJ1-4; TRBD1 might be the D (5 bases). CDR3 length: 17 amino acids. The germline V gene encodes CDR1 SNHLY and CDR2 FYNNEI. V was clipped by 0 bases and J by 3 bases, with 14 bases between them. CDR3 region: CASSEALRVGANEKLFF. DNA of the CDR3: TGTGCCAGCAGTGAAGCGCTGAGGGTAGGGGCTAATGAAAAACTGTTTTTT. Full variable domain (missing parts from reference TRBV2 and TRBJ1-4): EPEVTQTPSHQVTQMGQEVILRCVPISNHLYFYWYRQILGQKVEFLVSFYNNEISEKSEIFDDQFSVERPDGSNFTLKIRSTKLEDSAMYFCASSEALRVGANEKLFFGSGTQLSVL.

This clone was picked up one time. For the CDR3, the DNA is TGTGCCAGCTCACGACAACTAGCGAATGAGCAGTTCTTC. Translated, it gives CASSRQLANEQFF. This chain connects TRBV18 to TRBJ2-1; TRBD2 agrees at 7 bases. V shed 4 bases and J 7 bases; nucleotides not matched to a gene: 4. The CDR3 covers 13 residues. Per the germline V gene, CDR1 is KGHSH and CDR2 is LQKENI. Complete variable domain (other parts from reference TRBV18 and TRBJ2-1): NAGVMQNPRHLVRRRGQEARLRCSPMKGHSHVYWYRQLPEEGLKFMVYLQKENIIDESGMPKERFSAEFPKEGPSILRIQQVVRGDSAAYFCASSRQLANEQFFGPGTRLTVL.

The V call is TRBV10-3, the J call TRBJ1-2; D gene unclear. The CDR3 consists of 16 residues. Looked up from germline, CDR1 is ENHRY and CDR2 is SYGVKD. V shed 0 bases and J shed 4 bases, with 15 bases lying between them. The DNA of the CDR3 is TGTGCCATCAGTGAGTCAGTGGCAATGAAATTCTATGGCTACACCTTC. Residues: CAISESVAMKFYGYTF.

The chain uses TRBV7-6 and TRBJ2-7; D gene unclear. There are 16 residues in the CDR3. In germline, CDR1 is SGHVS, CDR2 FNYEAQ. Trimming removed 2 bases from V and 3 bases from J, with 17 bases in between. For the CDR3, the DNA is TGTGCCAGCAGCTTAAGCTCCGGCGGTACAAGCTACGAGCAGTACTTC. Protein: CASSLSSGGTSYEQYF.